The clone carrying this TCR beta chain was found a few times. This specimen comes from a study of blood T cell repertoires in COVID-19. The trim removed 1 base at V and 6 bases at J, leaving 3 bases unmatched. Germline V gives CDR1 SGHKS, CDR2 YYEKEE (reference sequence). The CDR3 length is 13 residues. The data were produced by immunoSEQ multiplex PCR, yet TCRdb's version contains in-frame clones alone and is incomplete. The data hold under 250,000 clones, with about 82% observed a single time. Sequenced input: peripheral blood. This sequence was found in a woman of 80 years or more with COVID-19, enrolled during active disease. The V gene is TRBV5-5, the J gene TRBJ1-1, with TRBD1 matching 7 bases. The CDR3 region has the DNA TGTGCCAGCAGCTTGCAAGGGGGCGCTGAAGCTTTCTTT. This codes for CASSLQGGAEAFF. Supplemented by reference TRBV5-5 and TRBJ1-1, the full variable domain reads DAGVTQSPTHLIKTRGQQVTLRCSPISGHKSVSWYQQVLGQGPQFIFQYYEKEERGRGNFPDRFSARQFPNYSSELNVNALLLGDSALYLCASSLQGGAEAFFGQGTRLTVV.